Sequencing of this T cell receptor beta chain was carried out in a study of cytomegalovirus exposure and HLA in healthy donors. Study-wide points: TCR clusters originating in the first cohort tended to co-occur in the 120 validation repertoires, according to a later analysis.

About this clone: Antigen: not known.

After removal of 6 bases from V and 4 bases from J, the junction contained 10 bases not matched to a gene. The germline V gene encodes CDR1 SGHNT and CDR2 YYREEE (reference sequence). The CDR3 covers 16 residues. Measured with immunoSEQ multiplex PCR; TCRdb has only the in-frame clones, and not every one. Among some 79,000 clones listed, 85% to 95% were seen once. This chain uses TRBV5-4 with TRBJ2-5; 12 bases fit TRBD2. This sequence originates from a woman younger than 30 in good health and CMV-seropositive. The sample was PBMCs. As DNA, the CDR3 is TGTGCCAGCACCCGGAACCTAGCGGGAGGGGGAGAGACCCAGTACTTC. Translating gives CASTRNLAGGGETQYF.